One and the same sample provided the 6 T cell receptor beta chains below, sequenced in a study of T cell responses to AZD1222 COVID-19 vaccine. Sequencing used immunoSEQ multiplex PCR; TCRdb keeps in-frame clones, though not all of them. The data contain around 130,000 clones, 90% to 95% of them seen just once; the ten biggest clones take up around 3.1%. The material was peripheral blood, obtained on day 0 of AZD1222 vaccination. Every receptor here comes from an adult in good health.

The chain joins TRBV6-5 to TRBJ2-1, with D unresolved. The CDR3 loop spans 12 amino acids. Trimming stripped 10 bases from V and 5 bases from J, with 12 bases between. Germline values: CDR1 MNHEY, CDR2 SVGAGI. In DNA, the CDR3 is TGTGCCACCGAAAGAACCCACAATGAGCAGTTCTTC. This codes for CATERTHNEQFF.

This clone has just a few counts. The chain couples TRBV19 to TRBJ2-1, with D possibly TRBD2 on 5 matching bases. This CDR3 region has 13 residues. CDR1 is LNHDA, CDR2 SQIVND, per germline (reference sequence). V was shortened by 1 base and J by 7 bases, with 8 bases between the two germline ends. CDR3 amino acids: CASSIGSVNEQFF. The CDR3 DNA reads TGTGCCAGTAGTATAGGTAGCGTGAATGAGCAGTTCTTC.

The CDR3 DNA is TGTGCCAGCAAGAGAACAGAGAACACTGAAGCTTTCTTT. Translation: CASKRTENTEAFF. V and J are TRBV6-6 and TRBJ1-1; unclear D gene. Germline CDR1 reads MNHNY; CDR2 reads SVGAGI (reference sequence). The V end lost 7 bases, the J end lost 1 base, and 10 bases lay between the germline ends. This CDR3 region has 13 residues.

This clone was counted a few times. The rearrangement joins TRBV6-5 to TRBJ1-3; D is possibly TRBD1 (5 bases). V shed 6 bases and J shed 4 bases, with 13 bases lying between them. This CDR3 has 14 amino acids. CDR1 and CDR2 from the germline V gene are MNHEY and SVGAGI. The CDR3 nucleotides read TGTGCCAGCAGAACCGGGGCGCTGGGAAACACCATATATTTT. As protein: CASRTGALGNTIYF.

The rearrangement joins TRBV4-3 to TRBJ1-5, with a possible D match to TRBD1 (5 bases). The CDR3 contains 15 residues. Trimming took 1 base from V and 5 from J, leaving 12 bases between them. From germline, CDR1 is LGHNA and CDR2 YSLEER. The CDR3 is CASSQAWQGDQPQHF. The CDR3 DNA is TGCGCCAGCAGCCAAGCCTGGCAGGGCGATCAGCCCCAGCATTTT.

This chain uses TRBV10-2 with TRBJ2-7; perhaps TRBD2 as D (5 bases). The CDR3 consists of 13 residues. Trimming cost V 1 base and J 4 bases, with 8 bases left between them. Looked up from germline, CDR1 is WSHSY and CDR2 is SAAADI. Written as DNA, the CDR3 is TGCGCCAGCAGTGAGTACAGCGGTTACGAGCAGTACTTC. It translates to CASSEYSGYEQYF.